Sequencing of this TCR beta chain was carried out in a study of blood T cell repertoires in COVID-19 (dated by TCRdb to between 2020 and 2021). Study-level background: The collaborator samples originated in the United States, Italy and Spain and spanned the acute and convalescent phases of COVID-19. The prospective study material was composed of cDNA or gDNA derived from T cells, B-cell-depleted T cells, or PBMCs. Subjects who had been exposed to COVID-19, were actively infected with it, or had recovered from it provided the deeply sampled blood TCRbeta repertoires that made up the dataset. The repertoires were released in a freely available public database meant as a resource for research on the immune response to SARS-CoV-2. Samples came from the ongoing ImmuneRACE study (first 160 participants) plus 1,254 subjects from 6 global collaborators. Nearly every sample came with metadata listing a de-identified subject ID, COVID-19 status, age in years and sex. Where HLA class I and class II types were available, the types were taken from metadata supplied by the sample provider, not from assay-based typing.

Whole blood was collected in K2EDTA tubes by collaborating institutions according to the institutions' own protocols. For TCRbeta analysis, collaborators shipped samples in one of three forms: frozen whole blood, isolated PBMCs, or DNA extracted from either of those sample types. In the case of this clone: Its antigen specificity is not known. Per-base qualities were not stored, and no clone one base away is much larger.

Study-level results and caveats: Clinical and demographic metadata were provided uncurated, with the amount varying by source and participant.

Per the germline V gene (reference sequence), MNHEY is the CDR1 and SMNVEV is the CDR2. The CDR3 runs 14 residues from the cysteine to the phenylalanine. Kept here is only the CDR3 DNA, which spans 42 bases and is read in frame from base 1. At the junction V is shortened by 6 bases and J by 9 bases; bases outside the gene matches: 9. TCRbeta CDR3 regions were amplified from genomic DNA using the immunoSEQ Assay, a bias-controlled multiplex PCR. On the authors' methods: The number of nucleated cells in each sample was estimated from the amplification of reference gene primers within the assay. To quantify the absolute abundance of each unique TCRbeta CDR3 rearrangement, sequence reads were collapsed and filtered. Productive Simpson clonality was computed per sample as the square root of Simpson's diversity index over productive rearrangements. TCRdb took over this immuneACCESS table, retaining in-frame rearrangements with V and J assigned. Such tables are incomplete; in checked studies, under half of the missing clones stem from an unresolved V gene, and the remainder is unexplained. Clonal size and the V and J genes are those of that table, whereas D and trimming came from the DNA. The sample yields approximately 200,000 clones; approximately 90% were counted once. The ten most abundant clones make up 1.1% of the sample.

Specimen: peripheral blood. The rearranged segments are TRBV27 and TRBJ2-1, with 9 bases aligning to TRBD2. This receptor was taken from a young man with acute or convalescent COVID-19. DNA sequence: TGTGCCAGCAGAACCTCTAGCGGGATCGGTGAGCAGTTCTTC. It is translated as CASRTSSGIGEQFF.